These 25 T cell receptor beta chains originate from one sample sequenced in a study of cytomegalovirus exposure and HLA in healthy donors. The study ran its PCR with 60 Vbeta and 13 Jbeta primers. The assay was immunoSEQ multiplex PCR, and TCRdb's table has in-frame clones only and misses some. The sample has roughly 100,000 clones, 60% to 75% seen once. Sequenced sample: PBMCs. All receptors come from a man aged 40-50 years in good health and CMV-seropositive.

The V call is TRBV13, the J call TRBJ1-1, with a tentative D call TRBD1 (5 bases). V lost 0 bases and J 1 base, leaving 6 bases between the germline ends. Per germline, CDR1 PRHDT and CDR2 FYEKMQ (reference sequence). The CDR3 extends over 14 amino acids. CDR3 residues: CASSLGTANTEAFF. The CDR3, as DNA: TGTGCCAGCAGCTTAGGGACAGCGAACACTGAAGCTTTCTTT.

The sample holds a few counts of this clone. The rearrangement uses TRBV5-8 and TRBJ1-1; D possibly corresponds to TRBD1 (5 bases). The CDR3 covers 16 residues. Germline V gene sequence: CDR1 SGHTS, CDR2 YDEGEE. Trimming left V 1 base short and J 1 base short, with 14 bases between. The CDR3 DNA follows: TGTGCCAGCAGCTTGTACGCTTCGGGGGGGAACACTGAAGCTTTCTTT. Amino acids: CASSLYASGGNTEAFF.

The CDR3 here is CASSIVGGRGYTF. CDR3 DNA sequence: TGTGCCAGTAGTATTGTAGGGGGACGTGGCTACACCTTC. The chain uses TRBV19 and TRBJ1-2; D perhaps matches TRBD1 (6 bases). Germline V lookup: CDR1 LNHDA, CDR2 SQIVND (reference sequence). The ends were cut back, 3 bases at V and 7 bases at J, with 12 bases in the middle. The CDR3 contains 13 residues.

This chain joins TRBV7-2 and TRBJ1-2, with 11 bases that match TRBD1. Trimming cost V 6 bases and J 5 bases; bases outside gene matches: 8. CDR3 length equals 15 residues. Germline assignment: CDR1 SGHTA and CDR2 FQGNSA. For the CDR3, the DNA is TGTGCCAGCAGTCCTGGACAGGGGGCGCGATATGGCTACACCTTC. Translation gives CASSPGQGARYGYTF.

This clone has a handful of counts. V gene TRBV6-5 combines with J gene TRBJ2-7, with a tentative D call TRBD1 (5 bases). CDR1 and CDR2 from the germline V gene are MNHEY and SVGAGI. Trimming left V 2 bases short and J 4 bases short, with 9 bases between. The CDR3 consists of 13 residues. CDR3 residues: CASSYLRGYEQYF. In DNA form, the CDR3 reads TGTGCCAGCAGTTACCTTAGGGGATACGAGCAGTACTTC.

The chain recombines TRBV5-1 with TRBJ1-3; 11 bases map to TRBD1. Germline CDR1 and CDR2: SGHRS and YFSETQ. The CDR3 has 14 residues. V was pared by 5 bases and J by 6 bases, with 4 bases of the junction left unmatched. This chain's CDR3 is CASSPGQGENTIYF. In nucleotides, the CDR3 is TGCGCCAGCAGTCCGGGACAGGGGGAAAACACCATATATTTT.

The rearrangement links TRBV5-4 to TRBJ1-1; unclear D gene. CDR1 and CDR2 (germline): SGHNT, YYREEE (reference sequence). CDR3 length: 12 amino acids. V was trimmed by 0 bases and J by 4 bases, leaving 4 bases between them. Here the CDR3 reads CASSLGSTEAFF. The CDR3 nucleotides read TGTGCCAGCAGCTTGGGTAGCACTGAAGCTTTCTTT.

The chain has TRBV7-2 and TRBJ2-3, with 10 bases lining up with TRBD2. This CDR3 is 16 amino acids long. V lost 4 bases, J lost 4 bases, and 8 bases stayed unmatched. The germline gives CDR1 SGHTA, CDR2 FQGNSA. CDR3 in amino acids: CASSSPSGRWADTQYF. In DNA form, the CDR3 reads TGTGCCAGCAGCTCTCCTAGCGGGAGATGGGCAGATACGCAGTATTTT.

This clone was seen only a few times. The chain employs TRBV11-3 and TRBJ2-3; 11 bases match TRBD2. Trimming removed 5 bases from V and 2 bases from J; junction bases left unmatched: 6. CDR1 SGHNT and CDR2 YENEEA come from the germline V gene. The CDR3 covers 16 residues. The CDR3: CASSQGTSGPTDTQYF. The CDR3 nucleotides read TGTGCCAGCAGCCAAGGGACTAGCGGACCCACAGATACGCAGTATTTT. The full variable domain, completed using reference TRBV11-3 and TRBJ2-3, is EAGVVQSPRYKIIEKKQPVAFWCNPISGHNTLYWYLQNLGQGPELLIRYENEEAVDDSQLPKDRFSAERLKGVDSTLKIQPAELGDSAVYLCASSQGTSGPTDTQYFGPGTRLTVL.

The count of this clone is one. This chain links TRBV6-4 with TRBJ2-2, with 10 nucleotides matching TRBD2. Looked up from germline, CDR1 is MRHNA and CDR2 is SNTAGT. The CDR3 runs to 15 residues. Unmatched junction bases numbered 2, after V lost 4 bases and J lost 3 bases. CDR3 DNA sequence: TGTGCCAGCAGTGCAGGGACTAGCGACACCGGGGAGCTGTTTTTT. Translating it yields CASSAGTSDTGELFF.

There are a few counts of this clone. The chain combines TRBV6-1 with TRBJ1-2; 9 bases fit TRBD1. The CDR3 loop spans 15 amino acids. Trimming took 3 bases from V and 0 from J; bases not matched to a gene: 2. Germline CDR1 reads MNHNS; CDR2 reads SASEGT. CDR3 in amino acids: CASSDRQGANYGYTF. CDR3 DNA: TGTGCCAGCAGTGACAGACAGGGGGCTAACTATGGCTACACCTTC.

This clone appeared a few times. V is TRBV5-8 and J is TRBJ2-1; 7 bases line up with TRBD2. The CDR3 has 15 amino acids. The J segment lost 5 bases and the V segment lost 2 bases, leaving 7 bases of the junction unmatched. CDR1 is SGHTS and CDR2 is YDEGEE in the germline V gene. The CDR3 sequence is CASSFGGGGHNEQFF. CDR3 sequence (DNA): TGTGCCAGCAGCTTTGGCGGGGGTGGCCACAATGAGCAGTTCTTC.

V gene TRBV30 combines with J gene TRBJ2-1, with a weak D call TRBD2 (5 bases). Germline V lookup: CDR1 GTSNPN, CDR2 SVGIG (reference sequence). The CDR3 loop spans 12 amino acids. V was pared by 4 bases and J by 3 bases, with 7 bases between. In DNA form, the CDR3 reads TGTGCCTGGACGGGGAGCTACAATGAGCAGTTCTTC. The encoded protein is CAWTGSYNEQFF.

V gene TRBV28 combines with J gene TRBJ1-2, with D unclear. The V and J ends lost 2 bases and 5 bases respectively, with 9 bases between them. The CDR3 spans 13 residues. From germline, CDR1 is MDHEN and CDR2 SYDVKM. The CDR3 loop is CASSLMQIYGYTF. The CDR3 DNA reads as TGTGCCAGCAGTTTAATGCAGATTTATGGCTACACCTTC.

The chain employs TRBV7-8 and TRBJ2-1; TRBD1 might be the D (5 bases). The CDR3 spans 13 residues. Trimming left V 6 bases short and J 5 bases short, with 11 bases between. The germline CDR1 and CDR2 sequences are SGHVS and FQNEAQ. CDR3 loop: CASSLPGNNEQFF. The CDR3 DNA is TGTGCCAGCAGTTTGCCAGGGAACAATGAGCAGTTCTTC.

The rearrangement uses TRBV6-6 and TRBJ1-4, with TRBD1 matching over 7 bases. CDR3 size: 12 residues. After removal of 6 bases from V and 8 bases from J, the junction contained 3 bases not matched to a gene. Germline lookup yields CDR1 MNHNY and CDR2 SVGAGI (reference sequence). The CDR3 sequence is CASRGTAEKLFF. The CDR3 coding sequence is TGTGCCAGCAGGGGGACAGCCGAAAAACTGTTTTTT.

This clone was seen a few times. The chain recombines TRBV10-1 with TRBJ1-5; D gene ambiguous. Germline assignment: CDR1 WNHNN and CDR2 SYGVQD (reference sequence). V lost 0 bases to trimming and J lost 9 bases, with 6 bases between them. CDR3 size: 12 residues. The CDR3 nucleotides read TGCGCCAGCAGTGAGTCGAGAGGGCCCCAGCATTTT. Protein sequence: CASSESRGPQHF.

This clone was seen only once. The rearrangement uses TRBV7-8 and TRBJ2-1, with 8 bases matching TRBD2. This CDR3 is built from 13 residues. Germline V CDR1 and CDR2: SGHVS, FQNEAQ. The V gene end was trimmed by 5 bases and the J gene end by 13 bases; junction bases not matched to a gene: 10. CDR3 DNA: TGTGCCAGCAGCGAAAGCACTAGCGGAGTTCAGTTCTTC. As protein: CASSESTSGVQFF.

The rearrangement links TRBV20-1 to TRBJ2-2, with D maybe TRBD1 (6 bases). CDR1 DFQATT and CDR2 SNEGSKA come from the germline V gene (reference sequence). The length of the CDR3 is 11 residues. V dropped 6 bases and J dropped 7 bases, with 9 bases sitting between them. The CDR3 nucleotides are TGCAGTGCCAGGGGTAGCGGGGAGCTGTTTTTT. Residues: CSARGSGELFF.

This clone was picked up one time. V is TRBV5-1 and J is TRBJ2-1; 7 nucleotides match TRBD1. V lost 3 bases, J lost 6 bases, and 6 bases stayed unmatched. The CDR3 is made up of 14 amino acids. Germline lookup yields CDR1 SGHRS and CDR2 YFSETQ. CDR3 loop: CASSSWTGSNEQFF. The CDR3 coding sequence is TGCGCCAGCAGCTCCTGGACAGGAAGCAATGAGCAGTTCTTC.

V usage is TRBV29-1 and J usage is TRBJ1-1, with D unresolved. Looked up from germline, CDR1 is SQVTM and CDR2 is ANQGSEA. CDR3 size: 11 residues. V was pared by 7 bases and J by 6 bases, with 12 bases between. CDR3 loop: CSENIGAEAFF. The CDR3 DNA reads TGCAGCGAAAATATCGGGGCTGAAGCTTTCTTT.

This clone was counted between two and nine times. The V call is TRBV30, the J call TRBJ1-2; possibly TRBD1 for D (6 bases). The CDR3 is 14 amino acids. Trimming removed 3 bases from V and 2 bases from J, with 13 bases in between. Germline V lookup: CDR1 GTSNPN, CDR2 SVGIG (reference sequence). The CDR3 is CAWRGDIINYGYTF. CDR3 bases: TGTGCCTGGAGGGGGGACATAATAAACTATGGCTACACCTTC.

The V gene is TRBV7-6, the J gene TRBJ1-1; 7 nucleotides agree with TRBD1. The germline gives CDR1 SGHVS, CDR2 FNYEAQ. V was clipped by 5 bases and J by 3 bases; unmatched bases: 3. There are 13 residues in the CDR3. CDR3 sequence: CASSVQGDTEAFF. CDR3 bases: TGTGCCAGCAGCGTTCAGGGGGACACTGAAGCTTTCTTT.

This clone was found once. The V and J genes are TRBV5-1 and TRBJ2-5; TRBD2 matches 7 bases. The J call could be wrong; TRBJ2-7 is a better fit for the DNA end. CDR1 SGHRS and CDR2 YFSETQ come from the germline V gene. This CDR3 region has 15 residues. The CDR3 nucleotides are TGCGCCAGCAGCCCTTACGGGGGGAACTCCTACGAGCAGTACTTC. Translating gives CASSPYGGNSYEQYF.

J is TRBJ2-7 and V is TRBV7-2; 7 bases are shared with TRBD1. The ends lost 1 base at V and 2 bases at J; junction bases unmatched: 2. Germline lookup yields CDR1 SGHTA and CDR2 FQGNSA. The CDR3 totals 14 residues. CDR3 coding DNA: TGTGCCAGCAGCTTAGGGACAGGTGCCTACGAGCAGTACTTC. Its protein product is CASSLGTGAYEQYF. Full variable domain (missing parts from reference TRBV7-2 and TRBJ2-7): GAGVSQSPSNKVTEKGKDVELRCDPISGHTALYWYRQSLGQGLEFLIYFQGNSAPDKSGLPSDRFSAERTGGSVSTLTIQRTQQEDSAVYLCASSLGTGAYEQYFGPGTRLTVT.